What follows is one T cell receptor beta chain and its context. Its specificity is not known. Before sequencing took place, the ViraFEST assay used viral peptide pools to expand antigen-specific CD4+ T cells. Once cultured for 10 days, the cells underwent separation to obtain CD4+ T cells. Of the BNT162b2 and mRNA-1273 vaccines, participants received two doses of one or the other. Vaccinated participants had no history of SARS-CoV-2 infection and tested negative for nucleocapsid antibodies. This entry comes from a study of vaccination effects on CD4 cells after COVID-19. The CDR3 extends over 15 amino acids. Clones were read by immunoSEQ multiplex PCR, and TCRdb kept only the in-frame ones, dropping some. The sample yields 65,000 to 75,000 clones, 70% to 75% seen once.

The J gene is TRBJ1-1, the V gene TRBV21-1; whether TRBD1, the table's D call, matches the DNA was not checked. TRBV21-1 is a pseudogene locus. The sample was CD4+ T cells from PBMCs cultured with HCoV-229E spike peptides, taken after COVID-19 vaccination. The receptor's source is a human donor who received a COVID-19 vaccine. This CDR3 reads CAKMTGVVSLTEAFF. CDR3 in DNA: TGTGCCAAGATGACAGGGGTGGTCTCACTCACTGAAGCTTTCTTT.